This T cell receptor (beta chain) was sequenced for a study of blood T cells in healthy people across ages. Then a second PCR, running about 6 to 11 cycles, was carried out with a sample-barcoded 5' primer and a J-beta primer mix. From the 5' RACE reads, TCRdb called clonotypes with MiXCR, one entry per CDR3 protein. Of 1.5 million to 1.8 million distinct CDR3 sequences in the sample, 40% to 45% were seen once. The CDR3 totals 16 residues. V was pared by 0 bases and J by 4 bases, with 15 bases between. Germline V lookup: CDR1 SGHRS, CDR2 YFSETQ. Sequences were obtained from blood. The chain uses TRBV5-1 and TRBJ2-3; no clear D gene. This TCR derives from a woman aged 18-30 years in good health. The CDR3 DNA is TGCGCCAGCAGCTTGGGTGGGCAGCGCGGCGCAGATACGCAGTATTTT. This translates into CASSLGGQRGADTQYF.